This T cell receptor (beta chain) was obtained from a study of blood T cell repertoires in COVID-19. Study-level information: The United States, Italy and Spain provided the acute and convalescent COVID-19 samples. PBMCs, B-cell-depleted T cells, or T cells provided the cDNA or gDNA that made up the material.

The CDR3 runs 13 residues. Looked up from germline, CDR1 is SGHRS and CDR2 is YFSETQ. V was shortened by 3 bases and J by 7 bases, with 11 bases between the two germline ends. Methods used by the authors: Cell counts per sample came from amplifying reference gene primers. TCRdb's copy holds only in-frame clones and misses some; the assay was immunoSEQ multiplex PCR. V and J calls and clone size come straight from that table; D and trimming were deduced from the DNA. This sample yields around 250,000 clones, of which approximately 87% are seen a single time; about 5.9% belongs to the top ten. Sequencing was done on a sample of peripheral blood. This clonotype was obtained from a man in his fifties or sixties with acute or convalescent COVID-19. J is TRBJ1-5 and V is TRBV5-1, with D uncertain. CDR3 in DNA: TGCGCCAGCAGCTCACTTATCGGGCAGCCCCAGCATTTT. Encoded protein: CASSSLIGQPQHF.